These 6 T cell receptor beta chains share one sample of origin, sequenced in a study of CD4 and CD8 cells across lung adenocarcinoma regions. One entry per CDR3 protein, called by TCRdb with MiXCR from the PCR reads. The sample lists 3,000 to 3,500 distinct CDR3 sequences, 55% to 75% occurring once. The sequenced sample consisted of CD4+ T cells from the margin of a lung tumor. These receptors were collected from a male donor with lung adenocarcinoma. The CD4 and CD8 labels of this study may be unreliable.

Regarding this clonotype: Its ends do not fully match the called genes, so a read error is possible. This sequence joins TRBV7-2 and TRBJ2-5, with D unclear. The J call could be wrong; TRBJ2-7 is a better fit for the DNA end. The germline gives CDR1 SGHTA, CDR2 FQGNSA. The CDR3 consists of 15 residues. The CDR3 nucleotides read TGTGCCAACAGCTTAGGCACAGTTCTAGCCTACGAGCAGTACTTC. Translation: CANSLGTVLAYEQYF.

The genes are TRBV6-1 and TRBJ1-5, with no clear D. The CDR3 is made up of 13 amino acids. Trimming left V 7 bases short and J 6 bases short, with 13 bases between. CDR1 MNHNS and CDR2 SASEGT come from the germline V gene. CDR3 nucleotides: TGTGCCAGCAATCTCAACGGACGTCAGCCCCAGCATTTT. Its protein is CASNLNGRQPQHF.

The chain links TRBV11-2 to TRBJ2-1, with 9 bases fitting TRBD2. Per the germline V gene, CDR1 is SGHAT and CDR2 is FQNNGV. The length of the CDR3 is 15 residues. After removal of 4 bases from V and 4 bases from J, the junction contained 5 bases not matched to a gene. CDR3 region: CASSSGTSSYNEQFF. The CDR3 DNA reads TGTGCCAGCAGCTCCGGGACTAGCAGTTACAATGAGCAGTTCTTC.

Only a few counts were recorded for this clonotype. The V call is TRBV12-3 or TRBV12-4, the J call TRBJ2-2; D gene unclear. This CDR3 is 14 amino acids long. V was clipped by 7 bases and J by 1 base, with 10 bases between them. CDR3 nucleotides: TGTGCCAGCACCCTGAATAAGAACACCGGGGAGCTGTTTTTT. Translated, it gives CASTLNKNTGELFF.

Concerning this clonotype itself: A much larger clone lies a single base off, so this may be a read error. The rearrangement joins TRBV3-1 to TRBJ1-1, with 8 bases fitting TRBD1. CDR1 and CDR2 (germline): LGHDT, YNNKEL (reference sequence). V dropped 4 bases and J dropped 0; count of bases not matched to a gene: 7. This CDR3 has 16 residues. The CDR3 nucleotides are TGTGCCAGCAGCCCAGGGGACAGGAGATTGAACACTGAAGCTTTCTTT. It is translated as CASSPGDRRLNTEAFF.

The rearrangement joins TRBV6-1 to TRBJ1-2; TRBD1 might be the D (6 bases). Trimming shortened V by 5 bases and J by 6 bases, and 13 bases separated the two germline ends. CDR1 is MNHNS and CDR2 is SASEGT in the germline V gene. The CDR3 runs 13 residues. The CDR3 DNA reads TGTGCCAGCAGTCTCGCCAGGGGCAATGGCTACACCTTC. This codes for CASSLARGNGYTF.